This T cell receptor (beta chain) was captured in a study of blood T cell repertoires in COVID-19. About the research overall: Sources were T cells, B-cell-depleted T cells, or PBMCs; the material itself was cDNA or gDNA.

In the study's own analysis: Quantification of nucleated cells was approximated via reference gene primer amplification. Generated by immunoSEQ multiplex PCR, the TCRdb table keeps only in-frame clones and is missing some. V, J and clone size are taken as reported in that table, and D and trimming were inferred from the DNA itself. The data show roughly 100,000 clones, approximately 89% seen once. The trim removed 5 bases at V and 4 bases at J, leaving 9 bases unmatched. Germline V lookup: CDR1 SGHRS, CDR2 YFSETQ. The CDR3 runs 14 residues. The gene calls are TRBV5-1 and TRBJ2-7, with TRBD1 identical over 7 bases. The sequence derives from an elderly woman in a cohort sampled during active COVID-19. The source material was peripheral blood. The CDR3 reads CASRSGQSVYEQYF. In DNA form, the CDR3 reads TGCGCCAGCAGGTCGGGACAGAGTGTTTACGAGCAGTACTTC.